These 23 T cell receptor beta chains share one sample of origin, sequenced in a study of blood T cell repertoires in COVID-19. Assay: immunoSEQ multiplex PCR; the TCRdb copy retains only in-frame clones and omits some. The sample contains 160,000 or so clones, roughly 87% of which appear only once. Material for sequencing was peripheral blood. Receptor source: a woman in her forties or fifties with acute or convalescent COVID-19.

The chain recombines TRBV11-2 with TRBJ2-1; no clear D. CDR1 is SGHAT, CDR2 FQNNGV, per germline. V lost 3 bases and J 5 bases, leaving 8 bases between the germline ends. This CDR3 region has 13 residues. The CDR3 coding sequence is TGTGCCAGCAGCTTGGGCCATAACAATGAGCAGTTCTTC. This translates into CASSLGHNNEQFF.

The V and J genes are TRBV3-1 (or the pseudogene TRBV3-2) and TRBJ2-1; weak D call: TRBD2 (5 bases). Per the germline V gene, CDR1 is LGHDT and CDR2 is YNNKEL (reference sequence). The CDR3 totals 15 residues. V lost 0 bases and J lost 0, with 6 bases in between. Here the CDR3 reads CASSQERDSYNEQFF. For the CDR3, the DNA is TGTGCCAGCAGCCAAGAACGGGACTCCTACAATGAGCAGTTCTTC.

This sequence joins TRBV18 and TRBJ2-2, with D possibly being TRBD1 (5 bases). Germline CDR1 reads KGHSH; CDR2 reads LQKENI. Trimming took off 1 base at V and 1 base at J, with 7 bases between the two ends. The CDR3 loop spans 15 amino acids. The CDR3 loop reads CASSPRQGNTGELFF. CDR3 DNA sequence: TGTGCCAGCTCACCACGGCAGGGGAACACCGGGGAGCTGTTTTTT.

The gene calls are TRBV10-3 and TRBJ1-1; D is unclear. Germline V gives CDR1 ENHRY, CDR2 SYGVKD. Trimming removed 7 bases from V and 4 bases from J, with 16 bases in between. The CDR3 is 14 residues long. The CDR3 protein is CAINEGLMGTEAFF. The CDR3 DNA reads TGTGCCATCAACGAGGGTTTAATGGGCACTGAAGCTTTCTTT.

This chain uses TRBV6-5 with TRBJ1-2, with TRBD1 as a possible D gene (5 bases). Germline V gives CDR1 MNHEY, CDR2 SVGAGI. V was trimmed by 2 bases and J by 8 bases, leaving 15 bases between them. This CDR3 spans 14 amino acids. Here the CDR3 reads CASSYRIQGAGYTF. The DNA for the CDR3 is TGTGCCAGCAGTTACAGAATTCAGGGCGCAGGCTACACCTTC.

The chain joins TRBV19 to TRBJ1-2; the D gene is possibly TRBD1 (5 bases). CDR1 is LNHDA and CDR2 is SQIVND in the germline V gene (reference sequence). This CDR3 has 13 residues. Trimming pared 8 bases from V and 4 bases from J, leaving 14 bases between. CDR3 region: CASSQQRGYGYTF. CDR3 in DNA: TGTGCCAGTTCCCAGCAAAGGGGCTATGGCTACACCTTC.

This rearrangement joins TRBV6-2 or TRBV6-3 to TRBJ2-3, with D possibly TRBD2 on 5 matching bases. The CDR3 runs 14 residues. Germline CDR1 is MNHEY and CDR2 is SVGEGT. V was clipped by 7 bases and J by 2 bases, with 13 bases between them. CDR3: CASTPDGVTDTQYF. The CDR3 DNA reads TGTGCCAGCACCCCCGACGGGGTCACAGATACGCAGTATTTT.

This rearrangement joins TRBV4-3 to TRBJ2-2, with TRBD2 matching 10 bases. Germline loops: CDR1 LGHNA, CDR2 YSLEER. V dropped 4 bases and J dropped 4; count of bases not matched to a gene: 9. CDR3 length: 17 amino acids. CDR3 loop: CASSRGTSGGGTGELFF. The CDR3 nucleotides are TGCGCCAGCAGCCGCGGAACGAGCGGGGGGGGCACCGGGGAGCTGTTTTTT.

The chain carries TRBV6-5 and TRBJ1-5; maybe TRBD1 (5 bases). The CDR3 extends over 13 amino acids. Germline loops: CDR1 MNHEY, CDR2 SVGAGI. Trimming stripped 6 bases from V and 6 bases from J, with 12 bases between. The CDR3, as DNA: TGTGCCAGCAGGGCAGGGATAGGTCAGCCCCAGCATTTT. Protein sequence: CASRAGIGQPQHF.

In DNA, the CDR3 is TGTGCCAGCAGCCAAGAATATGACAGGGGTATTCCGCAATACTATGGCTACACCTTC. Protein product: CASSQEYDRGIPQYYGYTF. The chain has TRBV3-1 (or the pseudogene TRBV3-2) and TRBJ1-2, with 8 bases matching TRBD1. J was trimmed by 3 bases and V by 0 bases; bases with no gene match: 15. The germline V gene has CDR1 LGHDT and CDR2 YNNKEL (reference sequence). The CDR3 length is 19 residues.

The chain is built from TRBV2 and TRBJ2-7; 10 bases map to TRBD2. V lost 7 bases, J lost 6 bases, and 3 bases stayed unmatched. Germline V gene data show CDR1 as SNHLY and CDR2 as FYNNEI. The CDR3 spans 12 residues. CDR3 DNA: TGTGCCAGCACGGGACTAGCGTCCGAGCAGTACTTC. Translated: CASTGLASEQYF.

The CDR3 protein is CASSDGLAGATSSYNEQFF. The CDR3 DNA follows: TGTGCCAGCAGCGACGGACTAGCGGGGGCCACAAGCTCCTACAATGAGCAGTTCTTC. The chain has TRBV6-2 or TRBV6-3 and TRBJ2-1; 13 bases are a match to TRBD2. The CDR3 is 19 residues long. The J segment lost 0 bases and the V segment lost 6 bases, leaving 11 bases of the junction unmatched. CDR1 and CDR2 (germline): MNHEY, SVGEGT.

This clone was picked up one time. The rearrangement links TRBV30 to TRBJ2-2, with 8 bases fitting TRBD1. Germline values: CDR1 GTSNPN, CDR2 SVGIG (reference sequence). The trim removed 3 bases at V and 7 bases at J, leaving 7 bases unmatched. CDR3 length equals 14 residues. CDR3 nucleotides: TGTGCCTGGAGCAGGGGGCAAGCGAGCGGGGAGCTGTTTTTT. It encodes CAWSRGQASGELFF.

The table lists this clone with a count of one. This chain joins TRBV6-2 or TRBV6-3 and TRBJ2-5; D might be TRBD2 (5 bases). The CDR3 extends over 12 amino acids. Trimming took 4 bases from V and 7 from J, leaving 10 bases between them. Germline values: CDR1 MNHEY, CDR2 SVGEGT. CDR3 nucleotide sequence: TGTGCCAGCAGTTGGACTGCCTCGACCCAGTACTTC. Translating it yields CASSWTASTQYF.

This clone was seen more than once but under ten times. The rearrangement links TRBV29-1 to TRBJ1-1; the D is unclear. V lost 3 bases, J lost 1 base, and 9 bases lay in between. This CDR3 region has 13 residues. Germline CDR1 reads SQVTM; CDR2 reads ANQGSEA. The CDR3 sequence: CSVDVAGNTEAFF. Written as DNA, the CDR3 is TGCAGCGTTGATGTAGCGGGGAACACTGAAGCTTTCTTT.

This clone appeared a single time. The chain joins TRBV2 to TRBJ2-3, with D possibly matching TRBD2 (6 bases). This CDR3 has 15 amino acids. The germline gives CDR1 SNHLY, CDR2 FYNNEI. Trimming stripped 5 bases from V and 0 bases from J, with 12 bases between. The CDR3 here is CASSSASDSTDTQYF. DNA for the CDR3: TGTGCCAGCAGTTCCGCTAGCGATAGCACAGATACGCAGTATTTT. The full variable domain, in which reference TRBV2 and TRBJ2-3 provide the parts outside the CDR3, is EPEVTQTPSHQVTQMGQEVILRCVPISNHLYFYWYRQILGQKVEFLVSFYNNEISEKSEIFDDQFSVERPDGSNFTLKIRSTKLEDSAMYFCASSSASDSTDTQYFGPGTRLTVL.

V gene TRBV19 combines with J gene TRBJ2-7; tentatively, D is TRBD2 (6 bases). CDR1 is LNHDA and CDR2 is SQIVND in the germline V gene (reference sequence). Trimming shortened V by 8 bases and J by 3 bases, and 11 bases separated the two germline ends. The CDR3 is 12 residues long. CDR3 coding DNA: TGTGCCAGTTCTTGGGGGGACTACGAGCAGTACTTC. This translates into CASSWGDYEQYF.

V is TRBV12-3 or TRBV12-4 and J is TRBJ2-2; possible D gene TRBD1, 5 bases. V was shortened by 7 bases and J by 5 bases, with 8 bases between the two germline ends. The CDR3 contains 12 residues. DNA for the CDR3: TGTGCCAGCACATCAGGGACCGGGGAGCTGTTTTTT. Translation gives CASTSGTGELFF.

V gene TRBV7-9 combines with J gene TRBJ2-5, with 9 bases fitting TRBD1. V dropped 5 bases and J dropped 3; count of bases not matched to a gene: 1. The CDR3 is made up of 13 amino acids. The V gene's germline CDR1 is SEHNR and CDR2 FQNEAQ (reference sequence). CDR3 sequence reads: CASSRTGEETQYF. The CDR3 DNA is TGTGCCAGCAGCCGGACAGGGGAAGAGACCCAGTACTTC.

V is TRBV5-6 and J is TRBJ2-5; D unclear. V lost 1 base and J lost 0, with 4 bases in between. The length of the CDR3 is 13 residues. CDR1 and CDR2 from the germline V gene are SGHDT and YYEEEE. Here the CDR3 reads CASSLSNQETQYF. The DNA for the CDR3 is TGTGCCAGCAGCTTGAGCAACCAAGAGACCCAGTACTTC. The full variable domain, its missing parts supplied by reference TRBV5-6 and TRBJ2-5, is DAGVTQSPTHLIKTRGQQVTLRCSPKSGHDTVSWYQQALGQGPQFIFQYYEEEERQRGNFPDRFSGHQFPNYSSELNVNALLLGDSALYLCASSLSNQETQYFGPGTRLLVL.

The chain carries TRBV24-1 and TRBJ2-1, with a possible D match to TRBD1 (6 bases). This CDR3 has 15 amino acids. Germline V lookup: CDR1 KGHDR, CDR2 SFDVKD. V was trimmed by 6 bases and J by 4 bases, leaving 15 bases between them. The CDR3, as DNA: TGTGCCACCAGTACAGGGTCGGCCCCTTACAATGAGCAGTTCTTC. Translating gives CATSTGSAPYNEQFF.

The count of this clone is one. The chain recombines TRBV7-9 with TRBJ1-3; no clear D. The length of the CDR3 is 15 residues. With 3 bases removed from V and 3 bases from J, the gap between germline ends came to 12 bases. Looked up from germline, CDR1 is SEHNR and CDR2 is FQNEAQ (reference sequence). The CDR3 DNA sequence: TGTGCCAGCAGCTTCGCGAGGGTATATGGAAACACCATATATTTT. Translating it yields CASSFARVYGNTIYF.

This clone has a single count. The chain links TRBV6-2 or TRBV6-3 to TRBJ2-7; 7 bases match TRBD1. The germline gives CDR1 MNHEY, CDR2 SVGEGT. The CDR3 has 13 amino acids. Germline trimming cut 2 bases from V and 7 bases from J; bases unmatched to any gene: 5. The CDR3 nucleotides are TGTGCCAGCAGTTACACCGGACAGGTGGAGCAGTACTTC. Translating gives CASSYTGQVEQYF.